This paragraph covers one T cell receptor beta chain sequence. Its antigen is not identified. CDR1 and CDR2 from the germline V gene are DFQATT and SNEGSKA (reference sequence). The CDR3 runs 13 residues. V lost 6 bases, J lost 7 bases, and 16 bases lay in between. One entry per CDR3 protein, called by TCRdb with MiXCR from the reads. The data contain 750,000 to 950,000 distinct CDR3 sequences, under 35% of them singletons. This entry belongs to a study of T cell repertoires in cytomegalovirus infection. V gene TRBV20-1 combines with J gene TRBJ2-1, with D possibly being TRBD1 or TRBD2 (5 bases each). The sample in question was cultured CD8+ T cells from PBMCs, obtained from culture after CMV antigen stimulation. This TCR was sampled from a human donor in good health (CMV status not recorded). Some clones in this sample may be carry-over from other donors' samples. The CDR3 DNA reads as TGCAGTGCGTACGAGAGGGGATGGAATGAGCAGTTCTTC. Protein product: CSAYERGWNEQFF.